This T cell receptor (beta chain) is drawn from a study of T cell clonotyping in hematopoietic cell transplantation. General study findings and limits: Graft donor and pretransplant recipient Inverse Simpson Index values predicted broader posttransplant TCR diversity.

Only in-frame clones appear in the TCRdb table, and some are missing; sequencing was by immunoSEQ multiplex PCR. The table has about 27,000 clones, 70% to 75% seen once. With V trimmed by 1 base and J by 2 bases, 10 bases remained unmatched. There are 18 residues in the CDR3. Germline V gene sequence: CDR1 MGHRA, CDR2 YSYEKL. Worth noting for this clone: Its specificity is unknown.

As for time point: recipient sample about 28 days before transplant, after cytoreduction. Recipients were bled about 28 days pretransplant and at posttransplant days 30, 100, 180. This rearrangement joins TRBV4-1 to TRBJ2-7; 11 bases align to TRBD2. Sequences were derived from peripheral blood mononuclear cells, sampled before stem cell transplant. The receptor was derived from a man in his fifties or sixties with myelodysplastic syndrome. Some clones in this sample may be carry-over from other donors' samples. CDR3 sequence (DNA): TGCGCCAGCAGCCAAGTTAGCGGGAGGGCCGGTGGGCCCTACGAGCAGTACTTC. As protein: CASSQVSGRAGGPYEQYF.